The clone carrying this TCR beta chain was detected ten times or more. The library came from three nested PCR rounds adapted from ARM-PCR protocols. TCRdb passed the multiplex PCR reads through MiXCR, listing each CDR3 protein once. Among 65,000 to 90,000 distinct CDR3 sequences, 65% to 75% were seen once, and the ten largest hold around 12%. These data belong to a study of tumor and adjacent non-tumor tissue in lung cancer. The CDR3 contains 13 residues. Germline values: CDR1 SGHRS, CDR2 YFSETQ. The V end lost 3 bases, the J end lost 8 bases, and 12 bases lay between the germline ends. The template was RNA from unsorted bulk tissue.

J is TRBJ2-1 and V is TRBV5-1; D is unclear. The sequence was collected from a woman aged 70-85 years with non-small cell lung cancer. Source material: lung tumor tissue. For the CDR3, the DNA is TGCGCCAGCAGCTCGCCCCCGTTGGATGAGCAGTTCTTC. Residues: CASSSPPLDEQFF.